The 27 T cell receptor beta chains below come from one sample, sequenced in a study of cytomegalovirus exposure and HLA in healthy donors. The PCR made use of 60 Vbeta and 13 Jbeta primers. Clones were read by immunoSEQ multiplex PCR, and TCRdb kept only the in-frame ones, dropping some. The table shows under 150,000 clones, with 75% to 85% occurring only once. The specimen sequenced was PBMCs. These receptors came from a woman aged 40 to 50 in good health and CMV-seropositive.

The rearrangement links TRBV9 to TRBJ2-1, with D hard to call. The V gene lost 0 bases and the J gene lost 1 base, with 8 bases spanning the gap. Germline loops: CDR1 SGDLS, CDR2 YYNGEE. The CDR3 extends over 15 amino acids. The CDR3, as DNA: TGTGCCAGCAGCGTAGATTGGGCATCCTACAATGAGCAGTTCTTC. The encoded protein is CASSVDWASYNEQFF. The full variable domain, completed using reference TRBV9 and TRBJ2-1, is DSGVTQTPKHLITATGQRVTLRCSPRSGDLSVYWYQQSLDQGLQFLIQYYNGEERAKGNILERFSAQQFPDLHSELNLSSLELGDSALYFCASSVDWASYNEQFFGPGTRLTVL.

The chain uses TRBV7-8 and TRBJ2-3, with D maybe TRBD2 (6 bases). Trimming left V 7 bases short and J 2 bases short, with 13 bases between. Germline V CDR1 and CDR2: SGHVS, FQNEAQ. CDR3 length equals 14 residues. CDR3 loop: CASTSRGNTDTQYF. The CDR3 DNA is TGTGCCAGCACTTCCCGGGGGAACACAGATACGCAGTATTTT.

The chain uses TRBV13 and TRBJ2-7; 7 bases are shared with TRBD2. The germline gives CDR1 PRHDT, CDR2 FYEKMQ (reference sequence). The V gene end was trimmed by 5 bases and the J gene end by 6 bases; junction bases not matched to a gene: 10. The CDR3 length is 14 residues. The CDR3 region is CASSLSGTTIEQYF. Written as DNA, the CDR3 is TGTGCCAGCAGCCTCTCCGGGACTACTATCGAGCAGTACTTC.

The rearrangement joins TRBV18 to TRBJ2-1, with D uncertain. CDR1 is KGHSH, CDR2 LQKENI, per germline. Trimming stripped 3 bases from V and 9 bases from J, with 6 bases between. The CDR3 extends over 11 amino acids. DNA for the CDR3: TGTGCCAGCTCACCTAGTGCTGAGCAGTTCTTC. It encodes CASSPSAEQFF.

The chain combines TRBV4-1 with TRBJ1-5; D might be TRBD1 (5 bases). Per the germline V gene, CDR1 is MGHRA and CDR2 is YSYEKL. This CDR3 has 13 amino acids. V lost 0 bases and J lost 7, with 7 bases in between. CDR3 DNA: TGCGCCAGCAGCCAAGATAAGGGGCAGCCCCAGCATTTT. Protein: CASSQDKGQPQHF.

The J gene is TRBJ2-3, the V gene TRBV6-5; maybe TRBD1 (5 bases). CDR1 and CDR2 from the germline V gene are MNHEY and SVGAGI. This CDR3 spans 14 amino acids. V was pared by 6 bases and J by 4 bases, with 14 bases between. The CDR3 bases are TGTGCCAGCAGCCGAAGTATAGGGGCAGATACGCAGTATTTT. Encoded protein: CASSRSIGADTQYF.

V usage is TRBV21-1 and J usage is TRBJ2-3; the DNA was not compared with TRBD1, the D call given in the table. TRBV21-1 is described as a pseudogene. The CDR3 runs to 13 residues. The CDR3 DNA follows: TGTGCCAACCGGACAGGGCCCTTAGATACGCAGTATTTT. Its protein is CANRTGPLDTQYF.

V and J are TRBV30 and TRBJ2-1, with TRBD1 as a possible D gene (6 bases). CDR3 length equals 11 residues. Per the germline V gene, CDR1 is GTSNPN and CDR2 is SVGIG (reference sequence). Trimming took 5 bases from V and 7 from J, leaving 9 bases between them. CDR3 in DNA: TGTGCCTGGGCAAGGGGGAATGAGCAGTTCTTC. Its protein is CAWARGNEQFF.

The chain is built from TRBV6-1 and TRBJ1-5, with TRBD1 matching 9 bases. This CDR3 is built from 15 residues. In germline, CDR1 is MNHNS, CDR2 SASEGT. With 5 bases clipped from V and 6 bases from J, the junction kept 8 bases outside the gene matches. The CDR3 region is CASSNGQGRTQPQHF. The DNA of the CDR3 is TGTGCCAGCAGTAACGGACAGGGGAGGACTCAGCCCCAGCATTTT.

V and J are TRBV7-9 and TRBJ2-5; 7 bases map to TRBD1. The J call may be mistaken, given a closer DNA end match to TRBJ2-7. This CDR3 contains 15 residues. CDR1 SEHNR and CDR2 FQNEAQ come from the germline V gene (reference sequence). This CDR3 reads CASSPGTVGSYEQYF. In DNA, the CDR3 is TGTGCCAGCAGCCCCGGGACAGTCGGCTCCTACGAGCAGTACTTC.

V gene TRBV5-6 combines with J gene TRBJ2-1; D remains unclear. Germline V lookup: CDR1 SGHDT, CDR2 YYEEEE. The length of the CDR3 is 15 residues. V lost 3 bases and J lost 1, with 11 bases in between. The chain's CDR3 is CASSSSARSYNEQFF. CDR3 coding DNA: TGTGCCAGCAGCTCCTCCGCTAGATCCTACAATGAGCAGTTCTTC.

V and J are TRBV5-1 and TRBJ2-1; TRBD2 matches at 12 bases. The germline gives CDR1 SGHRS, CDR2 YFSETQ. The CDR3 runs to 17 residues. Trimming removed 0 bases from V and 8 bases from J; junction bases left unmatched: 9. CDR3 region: CASSLGTSGTGGDEQFF. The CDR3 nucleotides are TGCGCCAGCAGCTTGGGGACTAGCGGGACCGGAGGCGATGAGCAGTTCTTC.

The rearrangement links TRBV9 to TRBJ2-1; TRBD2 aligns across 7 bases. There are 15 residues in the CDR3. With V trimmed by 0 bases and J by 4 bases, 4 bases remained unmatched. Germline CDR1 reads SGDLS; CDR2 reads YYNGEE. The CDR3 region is CASSVDLAEYNEQFF. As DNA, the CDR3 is TGTGCCAGCAGCGTAGACCTAGCGGAGTACAATGAGCAGTTCTTC.

The CDR3 region has the DNA TGTGCCAGCAGTCCGTGGACTAGTCTACACGAGCAGTACTTC. Translated: CASSPWTSLHEQYF. The chain is built from TRBV6-5 and TRBJ2-7, with 7 bases that match TRBD2. This CDR3 has 14 residues. The germline gives CDR1 MNHEY, CDR2 SVGAGI. Trimming removed 5 bases from V and 5 bases from J; junction bases left unmatched: 9.

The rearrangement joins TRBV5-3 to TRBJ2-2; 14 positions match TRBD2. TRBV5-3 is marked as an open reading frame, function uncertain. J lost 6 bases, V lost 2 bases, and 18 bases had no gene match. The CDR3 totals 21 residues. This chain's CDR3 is CARSFSRKPGLAGESPGELFF. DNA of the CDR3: TGTGCCAGAAGCTTCAGCCGGAAACCGGGACTAGCGGGAGAAAGTCCCGGGGAGCTGTTTTTT.

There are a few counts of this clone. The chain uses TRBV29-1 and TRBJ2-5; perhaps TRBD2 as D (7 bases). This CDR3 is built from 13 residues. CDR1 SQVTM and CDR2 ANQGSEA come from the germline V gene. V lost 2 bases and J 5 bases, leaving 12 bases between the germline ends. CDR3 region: CSVERGAGETQYF. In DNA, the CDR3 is TGCAGCGTTGAACGGGGGGCTGGGGAGACCCAGTACTTC. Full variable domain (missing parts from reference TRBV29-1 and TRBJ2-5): SAVISQKPSRDICQRGTSLTIQCQVDSQVTMMFWYRQQPGQSLTLIATANQGSEATYESGFVIDKFPISRPNLTFSTLTVSNMSPEDSSIYLCSVERGAGETQYFGPGTRLLVL.

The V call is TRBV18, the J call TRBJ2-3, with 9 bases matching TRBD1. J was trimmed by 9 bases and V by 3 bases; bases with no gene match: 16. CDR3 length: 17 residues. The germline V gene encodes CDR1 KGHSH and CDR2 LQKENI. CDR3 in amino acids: CASSPSGTGLRSLTQYF. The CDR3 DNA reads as TGTGCCAGCTCACCCTCCGGGACAGGGTTAAGGAGTTTAACGCAGTATTTT.

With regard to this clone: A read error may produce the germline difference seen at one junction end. The CDR3 loop reads CASSFPGGEQYF. The DNA of the CDR3 is TGTGCTAGCAGCTTCCCAGGGGGCGAGCAGTACTTC. This chain links TRBV7-7 with TRBJ2-7, with TRBD1 matching 7 bases. This CDR3 comprises 12 residues. CDR1 and CDR2 (germline): SSHAT, FNYEAQ (reference sequence).

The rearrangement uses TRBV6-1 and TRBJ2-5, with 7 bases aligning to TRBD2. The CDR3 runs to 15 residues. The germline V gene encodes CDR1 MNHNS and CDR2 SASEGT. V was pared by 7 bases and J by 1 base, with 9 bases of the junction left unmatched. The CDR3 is CASTPPLAVQETQYF. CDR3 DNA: TGTGCCAGCACCCCCCCTCTAGCGGTCCAAGAGACCCAGTACTTC.

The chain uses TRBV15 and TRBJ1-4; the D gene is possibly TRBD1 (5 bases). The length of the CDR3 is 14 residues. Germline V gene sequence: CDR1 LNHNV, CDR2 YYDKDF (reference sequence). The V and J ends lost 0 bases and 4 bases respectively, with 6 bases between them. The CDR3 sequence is CATSRDQGNEKLFF. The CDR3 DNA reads TGTGCCACCAGCAGAGACCAGGGTAATGAAAAACTGTTTTTT.

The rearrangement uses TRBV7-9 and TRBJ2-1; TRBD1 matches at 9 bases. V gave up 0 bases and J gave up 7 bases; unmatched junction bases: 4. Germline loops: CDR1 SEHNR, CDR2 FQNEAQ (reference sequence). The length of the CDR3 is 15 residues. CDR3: CASSLAGTGNNEQFF. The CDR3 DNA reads TGTGCCAGCAGCTTAGCCGGGACAGGGAATAATGAGCAGTTCTTC.

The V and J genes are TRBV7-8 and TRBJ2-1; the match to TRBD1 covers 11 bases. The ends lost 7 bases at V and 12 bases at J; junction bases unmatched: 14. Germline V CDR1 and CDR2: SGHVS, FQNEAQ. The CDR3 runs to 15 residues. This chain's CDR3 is CASTVRDRGTDGQFF. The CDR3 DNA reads TGTGCCAGCACCGTCCGGGACAGGGGGACTGATGGGCAGTTCTTC.

CDR3 in DNA: TGTGCCAGTAGTATTTCAACTAGCGGGAAGGAGACCCAGTACTTC. Residues: CASSISTSGKETQYF. V and J are TRBV19 and TRBJ2-5, with TRBD2 identical over 10 bases. This CDR3 has 15 residues. Germline CDR1 LNHDA, CDR2 SQIVND (reference sequence). Trimming cost V 3 bases and J 5 bases; bases outside gene matches: 6.

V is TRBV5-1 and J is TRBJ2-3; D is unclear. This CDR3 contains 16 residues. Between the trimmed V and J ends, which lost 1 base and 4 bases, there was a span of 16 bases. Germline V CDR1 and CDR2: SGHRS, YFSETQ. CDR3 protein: CASSLRASTTADTQYF. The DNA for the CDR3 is TGCGCCAGCAGCTTGAGAGCTAGTACCACGGCAGATACGCAGTATTTT.

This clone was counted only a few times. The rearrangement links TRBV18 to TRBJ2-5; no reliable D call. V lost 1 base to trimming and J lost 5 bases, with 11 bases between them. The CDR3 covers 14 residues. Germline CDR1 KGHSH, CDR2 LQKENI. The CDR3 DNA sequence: TGTGCCAGCTCACCACGGGCAGTTGGGGAGACCCAGTACTTC. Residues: CASSPRAVGETQYF.

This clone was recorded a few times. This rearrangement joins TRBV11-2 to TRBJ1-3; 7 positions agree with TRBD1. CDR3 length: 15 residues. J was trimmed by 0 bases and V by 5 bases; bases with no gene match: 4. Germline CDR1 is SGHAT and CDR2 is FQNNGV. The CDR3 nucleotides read TGTGCCAGCAGCCAAGCAGGGGGCTCTGGAAACACCATATATTTT. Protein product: CASSQAGGSGNTIYF. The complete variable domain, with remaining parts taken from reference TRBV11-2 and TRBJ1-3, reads EAGVAQSPRYKIIEKRQSVAFWCNPISGHATLYWYQQILGQGPKLLIQFQNNGVVDDSQLPKDRFSAERLKGVDSTLKIQPAKLEDSAVYLCASSQAGGSGNTIYFGEGSWLTVV.

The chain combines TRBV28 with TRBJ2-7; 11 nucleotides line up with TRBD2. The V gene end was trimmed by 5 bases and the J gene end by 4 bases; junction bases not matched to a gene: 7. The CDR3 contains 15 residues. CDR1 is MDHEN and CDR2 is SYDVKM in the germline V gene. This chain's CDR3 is CASSISGRAGYEQYF. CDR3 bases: TGTGCCAGCAGTATTAGCGGGAGGGCCGGGTACGAGCAGTACTTC. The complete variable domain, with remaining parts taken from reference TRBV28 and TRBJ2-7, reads DVKVTQSSRYLVKRTGEKVFLECVQDMDHENMFWYRQDPGLGLRLIYFSYDVKMKEKGDIPEGYSVSREKKERFSLILESASTNQTSMYLCASSISGRAGYEQYFGPGTRLTVT.